These 28 T cell receptor beta chains were sequenced from one sample in a study of liver allograft versus peripheral blood T cells. Across the whole study: Repertoires of T cell receptors in transplanted livers were compared with recipients' peripheral blood repertoires.

TCRdb fed the reads into MiXCR, producing one record per CDR3 protein. The data contain about 16,000 distinct CDR3 sequences, more than 20% of them seen just once; the ten biggest clones take up about 13%. All receptors derive from a human patient who had a liver transplant. Some T cells may originate from the graft donor.

The chain is built from TRBV7-3 and TRBJ2-5; no clear D gene. In germline, CDR1 is SGHTA, CDR2 FQGTGA. The CDR3 runs to 13 residues. Trimming pared 3 bases from V and 5 bases from J, leaving 10 bases between. CDR3 residues: CASSFGTRETQYF. In nucleotides, the CDR3 is TGTGCCAGCAGCTTTGGAACGAGGGAGACCCAGTACTTC. The whole variable domain, filled in from reference TRBV7-3 and TRBJ2-5, reads GAGVSQTPSNKVTEKGKYVELRCDPISGHTALYWYRQSLGQGPEFLIYFQGTGAADDSGLPNDRFFAVRPEGSVSTLKIQRTERGDSAVYLCASSFGTRETQYFGPGTRLLVL.

The rearrangement joins TRBV9 to TRBJ1-6; 11 bases fit TRBD1. The CDR3 runs 15 residues. J gave up 9 bases and V 2 bases, and 4 bases lay outside the gene matches. Germline V gives CDR1 SGDLS, CDR2 YYNGEE. CDR3 in amino acids: CASSVRTGGSSPLHF. The CDR3 coding sequence is TGTGCCAGCAGCGTCCGGACAGGGGGCAGTTCACCCCTCCACTTT.

The sample holds many counts of this clonotype. J is TRBJ2-3 and V is TRBV29-1; TRBD2 agrees at 10 bases. The junction had 1 base not matched to a gene; V was cut back by 1 base and J by 0 bases. Germline-derived CDR1 and CDR2 are SQVTM and ANQGSEA. The CDR3 length is 15 residues. The CDR3 here is CSVEVLAGSTDTQYF. The CDR3 DNA reads as TGCAGCGTTGAAGTACTAGCGGGAAGCACAGATACGCAGTATTTT.

This clonotype has just a few counts. This rearrangement joins TRBV9 to TRBJ2-2; TRBD1 is a possible D gene (5 bases). Germline V gene data show CDR1 as SGDLS and CDR2 as YYNGEE. V shed 3 bases and J shed 1 base, with 10 bases lying between them. The CDR3 totals 15 residues. CDR3 amino acids: CASSEPTGNTGELFF. DNA of the CDR3: TGTGCCAGCAGCGAACCTACAGGGAACACCGGGGAGCTGTTTTTT.

This clonotype was recorded a few times. The chain combines TRBV20-1 with TRBJ1-2, with 7 bases aligning to TRBD1. V shed 3 bases and J 6 bases; nucleotides not matched to a gene: 4. Germline assignment: CDR1 DFQATT and CDR2 SNEGSKA (reference sequence). This CDR3 is 12 amino acids long. The DNA for the CDR3 is TGCAGTGCTAGGGGGGACAGCCATGGCTACACCTTC. It specifies CSARGDSHGYTF.

The chain recombines TRBV28 with TRBJ2-7; no clear D gene. Germline V gives CDR1 MDHEN, CDR2 SYDVKM. V lost 3 bases and J 0 bases, leaving 15 bases between the germline ends. The CDR3 extends over 16 amino acids. CDR3 sequence reads: CASSFGGSQNSYEQYF. CDR3 DNA: TGTGCCAGCAGTTTTGGTGGGTCACAGAACTCCTACGAGCAGTACTTC.

This clonotype is deemed medium-sized. The chain links TRBV6-2 or TRBV6-3 to TRBJ2-7; D is possibly TRBD1 (6 bases). Trimming cost V 2 bases and J 5 bases, with 13 bases left between them. The CDR3 has 14 amino acids. CDR1 is MNHEY, CDR2 SVGEGT, per germline. CDR3 in amino acids: CASSYPWTDDEQYF. The CDR3, as DNA: TGTGCCAGCAGTTACCCGTGGACAGACGACGAGCAGTACTTC.

The chain employs TRBV27 and TRBJ1-1, with TRBD1 as a possible D gene (6 bases). Germline CDR1 MNHEY, CDR2 SMNVEV (reference sequence). Trimming shortened V by 2 bases and J by 2 bases, and 12 bases separated the two germline ends. This CDR3 is built from 15 residues. CDR3 nucleotide sequence: TGTGCCAGCAGTTTAAGGGGGGGGCCTAACACTGAAGCTTTCTTT. This translates into CASSLRGGPNTEAFF.

The CDR3 DNA reads TGTGCCAGCTCACAGGACAGGGGTGGTCAGCCCCAGCATTTT. It codes for CASSQDRGGQPQHF. The rearrangement links TRBV18 to TRBJ1-5; 9 bases map to TRBD1. CDR3 size: 14 residues. The V segment lost 4 bases and the J segment 6 bases; nucleotides outside the gene matches: 4. Germline CDR1 is KGHSH and CDR2 is LQKENI.

The V call is TRBV28, the J call TRBJ1-2; possibly TRBD1 for D (6 bases). The germline V gene encodes CDR1 MDHEN and CDR2 SYDVKM. The CDR3 length is 14 residues. V was clipped by 2 bases and J by 4 bases, with 11 bases between them. CDR3 DNA sequence: TGTGCCAGCAGTTTAGACAGGACAACCTATGGCTACACCTTC. Translation gives CASSLDRTTYGYTF.

This clonotype is classed as medium-sized. This sequence joins TRBV18 and TRBJ1-2; possibly TRBD1 for D (6 bases). The length of the CDR3 is 14 residues. Per germline, CDR1 KGHSH and CDR2 LQKENI. V lost 5 bases and J 3 bases, leaving 13 bases between the germline ends. The CDR3 DNA reads TGTGCCAGCTCAATAACAGGGCAGGACTATGGCTACACCTTC. Its translation is CASSITGQDYGYTF.

The chain's CDR3 is CASSLAPGQGAGGYTF. CDR3 DNA: TGTGCCAGCAGCTTAGCCCCGGGACAGGGGGCGGGGGGCTACACCTTC. The chain links TRBV7-2 to TRBJ1-2, with TRBD1 matching over 12 bases. Trimming removed 0 bases from V and 8 bases from J; junction bases left unmatched: 7. There are 16 residues in the CDR3. Germline V gene lookup returns CDR1 SGHTA and CDR2 FQGNSA.

The rearrangement uses TRBV27 and TRBJ2-7; TRBD2 matches 11 bases. Germline values: CDR1 MNHEY, CDR2 SMNVEV (reference sequence). Trimming took 5 bases from V and 0 from J; bases not matched to a gene: 6. The CDR3 has 16 residues. For the CDR3, the DNA is TGTGCCAGCAGTAACCTAGCGGGGGGATCCTCCTACGAGCAGTACTTC. Protein sequence: CASSNLAGGSSYEQYF.

By share, this clonotype ranks as medium-sized. The V and J genes are TRBV29-1 and TRBJ2-5; the D gene could be TRBD1 or TRBD2 (5 bases each). The CDR3 spans 12 residues. Germline CDR1 is SQVTM and CDR2 is ANQGSEA. V was shortened by 7 bases and J by 5 bases, with 14 bases between the two germline ends. The chain's CDR3 is CSAGDGRETQYF. The CDR3 coding sequence is TGCAGCGCCGGGGACGGCCGGGAGACCCAGTACTTC.

This clonotype was observed a handful of times. V and J are TRBV14 and TRBJ1-2; no clear D. The CDR3 loop spans 13 amino acids. The germline gives CDR1 SGHDN, CDR2 FVKESK. The germline V and J ends were trimmed by 4 bases and 7 bases, with 13 bases remaining between them. The CDR3 sequence is CASSPSGPGGYTF. CDR3 DNA sequence: TGTGCCAGCAGCCCCTCGGGCCCTGGTGGCTACACCTTC.

V gene TRBV5-4 combines with J gene TRBJ2-7; D is perhaps TRBD1 (6 bases). This CDR3 has 15 residues. Trimming pared 3 bases from V and 0 bases from J, leaving 13 bases between. From germline, CDR1 is SGHNT and CDR2 YYREEE (reference sequence). For the CDR3, the DNA is TGTGCCAGCAGCTCTGCCCTGGGGGCCTCCTACGAGCAGTACTTC. Protein sequence: CASSSALGASYEQYF.

Within the sample, this clonotype is medium-sized (0.01 to 0.1%). The V gene is TRBV7-2, the J gene TRBJ1-1, with D unclear. V lost 5 bases to trimming and J lost 2 bases, with 9 bases between them. In germline, CDR1 is SGHTA, CDR2 FQGNSA. This CDR3 has 13 residues. Here the CDR3 reads CASSERLNTEAFF. The CDR3 nucleotides are TGTGCCAGCAGCGAGCGGCTCAACACTGAAGCTTTCTTT.

This clonotype was recorded many times. The gene calls are TRBV6-2 or TRBV6-3 and TRBJ2-3, with 9 nucleotides matching TRBD1. From germline, CDR1 is MNHEY and CDR2 SVGEGT. The CDR3 is 14 amino acids. V shed 5 bases and J 8 bases; nucleotides not matched to a gene: 8. The CDR3 protein is CASSVPLQGATQYF. Written as DNA, the CDR3 is TGTGCCAGCAGTGTCCCGTTACAGGGGGCTACGCAGTATTTT.

The chain combines TRBV6-5 with TRBJ2-3; no reliable D call. Germline CDR1 is MNHEY and CDR2 is SVGAGI. V lost 5 bases and J lost 3, with 15 bases in between. The CDR3 length is 15 residues. The CDR3 coding sequence is TGTGCCAGCAGTCTTGGAAATAAAGGGACAGATACGCAGTATTTT. Amino acid sequence: CASSLGNKGTDTQYF.

This rearrangement joins TRBV5-6 to TRBJ2-7; 10 bases fit TRBD1. V was pared by 5 bases and J by 6 bases, with 11 bases of the junction left unmatched. The CDR3 is 15 amino acids. Germline CDR1 SGHDT, CDR2 YYEEEE. The CDR3 nucleotides read TGTGCCAGCAGTTTATCCCCGGGACAGGGGACCGAGCAGTACTTC. Its protein product is CASSLSPGQGTEQYF.

In this sample, this clonotype is medium-sized. V and J are TRBV29-1 and TRBJ1-2, with D possibly being TRBD1 (6 bases). Germline values: CDR1 SQVTM, CDR2 ANQGSEA. This CDR3 contains 14 residues. Trimming took off 0 bases at V and 4 bases at J, with 12 bases between the two ends. CDR3 bases: TGCAGCGTTGAAGAGGAGACAGGCGTCTATGGCTACACCTTC. It codes for CSVEEETGVYGYTF.

Relative to its sample, this clonotype is medium-sized. The genes are TRBV7-2 and TRBJ1-2, with D uncertain. Deletions cut 5 bases from V and 8 bases from J, with 18 bases between. The CDR3 length is 14 residues. Germline CDR1 reads SGHTA; CDR2 reads FQGNSA. CDR3 DNA: TGTGCCAGCAGCCCAGATATGACACCGCGCGGCTACACCTTC. It specifies CASSPDMTPRGYTF.

The J gene is TRBJ1-5, the V gene TRBV24-1; D ambiguous. Deletions cut 3 bases from V and 4 bases from J, with 12 bases between. CDR3 length equals 15 residues. The germline V gene has CDR1 KGHDR and CDR2 SFDVKD. The CDR3 region is CATSDQSEGNQPQHF. CDR3 nucleotides: TGTGCCACCAGTGATCAGTCCGAGGGTAATCAGCCCCAGCATTTT.

This clonotype is medium-sized in the sample. The chain recombines TRBV29-1 with TRBJ2-4; TRBD2 agrees at 7 bases. V shed 3 bases and J 0 bases; nucleotides not matched to a gene: 2. Germline lookup yields CDR1 SQVTM and CDR2 ANQGSEA. The length of the CDR3 is 14 residues. The DNA of the CDR3 is TGCAGCGTTGAGGCGGGAGAAGCCAAAAACATTCAGTACTTC. Amino acids: CSVEAGEAKNIQYF.

In this sample, this clonotype turned up a few times. The J gene is TRBJ2-3, the V gene TRBV19; TRBD2 aligns across 13 bases. V trimming: 4 bases; J trimming: 3 bases; junction bases outside the gene matches: 7. CDR3 length: 17 residues. Germline values: CDR1 LNHDA, CDR2 SQIVND (reference sequence). This CDR3 reads CASSTRTSGGYTDTQYF. The CDR3 coding sequence is TGTGCCAGTAGTACACGGACTAGCGGGGGTTATACAGATACGCAGTATTTT. Drawing the rest from reference TRBV19 and TRBJ2-3, the complete variable domain is DGGITQSPKYLFRKEGQNVTLSCEQNLNHDAMYWYRQDPGQGLRLIYYSQIVNDFQKGDIAEGYSVSREKKESFPLTVTSAQKNPTAFYLCASSTRTSGGYTDTQYFGPGTRLTVL.

The chain uses TRBV5-4 and TRBJ1-1; no definite D call. The CDR3 contains 15 residues. V lost 0 bases and J 5 bases, leaving 14 bases between the germline ends. Looked up from germline, CDR1 is SGHNT and CDR2 is YYREEE (reference sequence). This chain's CDR3 is CASSLAPGLRTEAFF. The CDR3 DNA sequence: TGTGCCAGCAGCTTGGCCCCGGGATTGAGGACTGAAGCTTTCTTT.

By proportion, this clonotype is medium-sized. The gene calls are TRBV18 and TRBJ2-3, with D unclear. In germline, CDR1 is KGHSH, CDR2 LQKENI. Trimming pared 3 bases from V and 1 base from J, leaving 5 bases between. The CDR3 consists of 13 residues. CDR3 DNA: TGTGCCAGCTCACCGTCGGGCACAGATACGCAGTATTTT. Translating it yields CASSPSGTDTQYF.

This clonotype was seen at least ten times. The chain links TRBV10-3 to TRBJ1-1; perhaps TRBD1 as D (5 bases). Germline V gives CDR1 ENHRY, CDR2 SYGVKD. The CDR3 contains 18 residues. Trimming cost V 0 bases and J 0 bases, with 17 bases left between them. CDR3 in amino acids: CAISESSFWSGLNTEAFF. The CDR3 DNA reads as TGTGCCATCAGTGAGTCGAGCTTCTGGTCAGGGTTGAACACTGAAGCTTTCTTT.